Listed below are T cell receptor beta chains from one sample, sequenced in a study of glioma-infiltrating T cells after dendritic cell vaccination. This table comes from immunoSEQ multiplex PCR, and its TCRdb copy is limited to in-frame clones, with some not included. The sample lists about 76,000 clones; over 75% were seen once. The specimen comprised blood, sampled after dendritic cell vaccination. The receptors shown here come from a human donor with glioblastoma. The CDR3 runs from the conserved cysteine through the conserved F or W. A D gene is named only where the DNA matches it firmly. The listing skips clone size in some rows; elsewhere it reads once, few, many or a size class.

len	v_gene	d_gene	abundance	j_gene	CDR3nt	CDR3aa
12	TRBV29-1	TRBD2	.	TRBJ2-5	TGCAGCGTTGGAGCGGGAGAGGGGACCCAGTACTTC	CSVGAGEGTQYF
15	TRBV5-1	.	.	TRBJ2-7	TGCGCCAGCAGTTTATATCCCGGGGGGCAAGGGGAGCAGTACTTC	CASSLYPGGQGEQYF
16	TRBV5-1	TRBD1	.	TRBJ1-2	TGCGCCAGCAGCTCCGAACCACAGGGGATGGCCTATGGCTACACCTTC	CASSSEPQGMAYGYTF
17	TRBV13	TRBD1	.	TRBJ1-1	TGTGCCAGCAGCTTAGGGGACAGGTTTCAAAAGAACACTGAAGCTTTCTTT	CASSLGDRFQKNTEAFF
13	TRBV19	.	.	TRBJ1-1	TGTGCCAGTAGCCCGAGGGTCAACACTGAAGCTTTCTTT	CASSPRVNTEAFF
15	TRBV9	TRBD1	.	TRBJ1-5	TGTGCCAGCAGCGCCGACAGGGAGGTAGGGCAGCCCCAGCATTTT	CASSADREVGQPQHF
14	TRBV2	.	.	TRBJ2-2	TGTGCCAGCAGTGATGTGCGGGTCACCGGGGAGCTGTTTTTT	CASSDVRVTGELFF
15	TRBV18	.	once	TRBJ2-5	TGTGCCAGCTCACCTACCGTCGGGTTCCAAGAGACCCAGTACTTC	CASSPTVGFQETQYF
15	TRBV18	TRBD1	.	TRBJ1-5	TGTGCCAGCTCACCCGGGACAGGGACGGACCAGCCCCAGCATTTT	CASSPGTGTDQPQHF
14	TRBV11-3	.	.	TRBJ2-7	TGTGCCAGCAGCCTAGGAGGGGGGGCCTACGAGCAGTACTTC	CASSLGGGAYEQYF
14	TRBV27	.	once	TRBJ1-2	TGTGCCAGCAGTTTTGGGGGGGCGAGCTATGGCTACACCTTC	CASSFGGASYGYTF
12	TRBV27	.	.	TRBJ2-7	TGTGCCAGCAGGGAGACAGGCTACGAGCAGTACTTC	CASRETGYEQYF
13	TRBV28	TRBD1	.	TRBJ1-2	TGTGCCAGCATCCCACAGGGGGCTTATGGCTACACCTTC	CASIPQGAYGYTF
16	TRBV6-5	TRBD1	.	TRBJ1-1	TGTGCCAGCAGTTACGATCAGGGGGCTTGGAACACTGAAGCTTTCTTT	CASSYDQGAWNTEAFF
12	TRBV5-1	.	.	TRBJ2-7	TGCGCCAGCAGCTCCGCCGGGAACGAGCAGTACTTC	CASSSAGNEQYF
13	TRBV7-2	.	.	TRBJ1-5	TGTGCCAGCAGCTTAGGCGGGGTAGGGCCCCAGCATTTT	CASSLGGVGPQHF
16	TRBV7-2	.	.	TRBJ2-1	TGTGCCAGCAGCCCCAACCCGACGGGGGTAACGGGTGAGCAGTTCTTC	CASSPNPTGVTGEQFF
15	TRBV7-2	.	.	TRBJ1-5	TGTGCCAGCAGCTTATCAGGGGTTAGCAATCAGCCCCAGCATTTT	CASSLSGVSNQPQHF
14	TRBV19	TRBD1	.	TRBJ2-2	TGTGCCAGTATGAGACAGGGGAACACCGGGGAGCTGTTTTTT	CASMRQGNTGELFF
15	TRBV11-2	TRBD1	.	TRBJ1-5	TGTGCCAGCAGCTCGGGGACAGGAGGGGAACAGCCCCAGCATTTT	CASSSGTGGEQPQHF
14	TRBV6-5	TRBD1	.	TRBJ1-6	TGTGCCAGCAGTTCGACAGGGGGAAATTCACCCCTCCACTTT	CASSSTGGNSPLHF
14	TRBV7-8	.	.	TRBJ2-7	TGTGCCAGCAGCTTTCGGGGGGCCGATCTCGGGCAGTACTTC	CASSFRGADLGQYF
15	TRBV11-3	TRBD1	.	TRBJ1-4	TGTGCCAGCAGCTCCGGACATAGGGGGCAAGAAAAACTGTTTTTT	CASSSGHRGQEKLFF
17	TRBV7-9	TRBD2	.	TRBJ2-3	TGTGCCAGCAGCTTAGGGCTAGCGGGAGGGCCGTCGGATACGCAGTATTTT	CASSLGLAGGPSDTQYF
15	TRBV11-2	.	.	TRBJ1-1	TGTGCCAGCAGCTTAGCTCGCGGAACTTACACTGAAGCTTTCTTT	CASSLARGTYTEAFF
13	TRBV15	.	.	TRBJ1-2	TGTGCCACCAGCAGAGGGGAGGGGTTTGGCTACACCTTC	CATSRGEGFGYTF
13	TRBV7-8	TRBD1	.	TRBJ2-7	TGTGCCAGCAGCTTAGTGACAGGGAACGAGCAGTACTTC	CASSLVTGNEQYF
14	TRBV7-3	TRBD2	.	TRBJ2-7	TGTGCCAGCAGCCCTAGCGGGATAGGGGACGAGCAGTACTTC	CASSPSGIGDEQYF
13	TRBV2	.	.	TRBJ1-3	TGTGCCAGCAGGGAGAGCTCTGGAAACACCATATATTTT	CASRESSGNTIYF
16	TRBV11-3	.	.	TRBJ1-4	TGTGCCAGCAGCCTCCGGCAGTTGACTGGTGATGAAAAACTGTTTTTT	CASSLRQLTGDEKLFF
14	TRBV15	.	.	TRBJ2-7	TGTGCCACCAGCAGGGAGAAGGAACGGGACGAGCAGTACTTC	CATSREKERDEQYF
13	TRBV29-1	.	.	TRBJ1-2	TGCAGCGTTGAAGAGCAGGGGTTCGGGGGCTACACCTTC	CSVEEQGFGGYTF
16	TRBV9	TRBD1	.	TRBJ1-3	TGTGCCAGCAGCGTAGGGACAGGGGGACCTGGAAACACCATATATTTT	CASSVGTGGPGNTIYF
15	TRBV4-2	TRBD1	.	TRBJ1-2	TGTGCCAGCAGCAACCTGGGACAGGCTAACTATGGCTACACCTTC	CASSNLGQANYGYTF
13	TRBV6-4	TRBD1	few	TRBJ1-2	TGTGCCAGCAGTCCCGGGACAGGGAATGGCTACACCTTC	CASSPGTGNGYTF
16	TRBV7-7	TRBD2	.	TRBJ2-3	TGTGCCAGCAGCGAGTCAGCGGGGGGTGTCACAGATACGCAGTATTTT	CASSESAGGVTDTQYF
15	TRBV5-1	.	.	TRBJ2-5	TGCGCCAGCAGCTTGGCCCACAGGTCCCAAGAGACCCAGTACTTC	CASSLAHRSQETQYF
15	TRBV6-1	TRBD2	.	TRBJ2-7	TGTGCCAGCAGTCCCTGGCTAGCGGGAACCGACGAGCAGTACTTC	CASSPWLAGTDEQYF
15	TRBV5-1	.	.	TRBJ1-1	TGCGCCAGCAGGGATCCGACACAGGGAAGCACTGAAGCTTTCTTT	CASRDPTQGSTEAFF
17	TRBV5-1	TRBD2	.	TRBJ2-3	TGCGCCAGCAGCCACCGGACTAGCGGGGGGTACACAGATACGCAGTATTTT	CASSHRTSGGYTDTQYF
15	TRBV6-6	TRBD2	.	TRBJ2-3	TGTGCCAGCAGTCCTAGCGGGGGGTTCGCAGATACGCAGTATTTT	CASSPSGGFADTQYF